The 6 T cell receptor beta chains below come from one sample, sequenced in a study of T cells in Graves' hyperthyroidism and ophthalmopathy. From RNA transcripts, TCR beta CDR3 regions were amplified. The study used the HTBI primer set for a first-round RT-PCR of the TCR CDR3. TCRdb independently ran MiXCR on the multiplex PCR reads; one entry per CDR3 protein. The sample has 300,000 to 400,000 distinct CDR3 sequences; approximately 22% are singletons. The sequenced sample consisted of blood. These receptors were collected from a woman between 50 and 59 years old with Graves' hyperthyroidism.

In its sample, this clonotype was seen many times. The V gene is TRBV28, the J gene TRBJ1-5; no reliable D call. V lost 9 bases and J lost 3, with 9 bases in between. Germline loops: CDR1 MDHEN, CDR2 SYDVKM. The CDR3 covers 12 residues. The CDR3 here is CASTRNNQPQHF. DNA for the CDR3: TGTGCCAGTACCAGGAACAATCAGCCCCAGCATTTT.

The chain has TRBV12-3 or TRBV12-4 and TRBJ2-1; 10 nucleotides agree with TRBD2. Unmatched junction bases numbered 1, after V lost 3 bases and J lost 8 bases. The CDR3 is 13 amino acids. CDR3 sequence (DNA): TGTGCCAGCAGTTTTGGGACTAGCGATGAGCAGTTCTTC. This gives the protein CASSFGTSDEQFF.

This clonotype was found a few times. The chain couples TRBV7-9 to TRBJ1-1, with D uncertain. The CDR3 totals 13 residues. Per the germline V gene, CDR1 is SEHNR and CDR2 is FQNEAQ (reference sequence). V lost 6 bases to trimming and J lost 6 bases, with 14 bases between them. CDR3 loop: CASRSSLGAEAFF. CDR3 DNA: TGTGCCAGCAGGTCGAGTCTTGGGGCTGAAGCTTTCTTT.

This clonotype was observed many times. The chain employs TRBV27 and TRBJ1-2; TRBD1 is a possible D gene (5 bases). Germline V gene sequence: CDR1 MNHEY, CDR2 SMNVEV (reference sequence). V was cut by 2 bases and J by 5 bases, with 9 bases left in between. The CDR3 is 13 residues long. This chain's CDR3 is CASSLLPGYGYTF. CDR3 in DNA: TGTGCCAGCAGTTTACTGCCAGGGTATGGCTACACCTTC.

This clonotype showed up many times. This chain links TRBV28 with TRBJ1-5, with D unclear. CDR1 and CDR2 from the germline V gene are MDHEN and SYDVKM. Trimming removed 3 bases at V and 0 bases at J, with 6 bases between. The CDR3 runs to 14 residues. CDR3 DNA: TGTGCCAGCAGTTTCACTGGTAGCAATCAGCCCCAGCATTTT. Amino acid sequence: CASSFTGSNQPQHF.

This clonotype appeared a few times. The CDR3 loop reads CASSRDHQLEQFF. The CDR3 DNA reads TGTGCCAGCAGCCGGGACCACCAACTTGAGCAGTTCTTC. The rearrangement links TRBV7-9 to TRBJ2-1, with D possibly being TRBD1 or TRBD2 (5 bases each). Germline V gene data show CDR1 as SEHNR and CDR2 as FQNEAQ (reference sequence). CDR3 size: 13 residues. The V gene lost 5 bases and the J gene lost 9 bases, with 14 bases spanning the gap.